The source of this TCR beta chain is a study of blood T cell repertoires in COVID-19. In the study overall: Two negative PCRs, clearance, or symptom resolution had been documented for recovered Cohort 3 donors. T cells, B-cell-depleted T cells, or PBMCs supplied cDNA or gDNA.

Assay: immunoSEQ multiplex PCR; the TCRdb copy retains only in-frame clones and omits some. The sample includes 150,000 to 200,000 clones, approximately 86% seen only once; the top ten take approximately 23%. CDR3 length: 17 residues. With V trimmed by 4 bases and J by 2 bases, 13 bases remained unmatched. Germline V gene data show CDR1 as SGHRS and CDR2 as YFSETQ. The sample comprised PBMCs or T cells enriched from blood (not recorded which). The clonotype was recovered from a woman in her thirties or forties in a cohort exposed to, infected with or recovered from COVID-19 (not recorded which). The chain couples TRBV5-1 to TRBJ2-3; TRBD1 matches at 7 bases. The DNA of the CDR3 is TGCGCCAGCAGCCAGACAGGGCCTGGGGAATTCACAGATACGCAGTATTTT. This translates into CASSQTGPGEFTDTQYF.